The source of this T cell receptor beta chain is a study of blood T cell repertoires in COVID-19. Study in general: Sites across the United States, Italy and Spain contributed samples from acute and convalescent COVID-19. PBMCs, B-cell-depleted T cells, or T cells were the source of the cDNA or gDNA that made up the material.

Comment on this clone: In the same sample, other DNA sequences code for this CDR3.

Trimming removed 8 bases from V and 2 bases from J; junction bases left unmatched: 10. The germline V gene encodes CDR1 LNHDA and CDR2 SQIVND (reference sequence). The CDR3 is 16 residues long. In the original analysis: Reference gene primer amplification in the assay estimated nucleated cell counts. Produced via immunoSEQ multiplex PCR; TCRdb's table is partial and in-frame only. The DNA was the basis for D and trimming; V, J and clone size are from that table. The sample has 100,000 to 150,000 clones, roughly 69% seen once. The clonotype was recovered from a woman aged 70-85 years with acute or convalescent COVID-19. Sample: peripheral blood. The chain joins TRBV19 to TRBJ2-2, with 8 bases that match TRBD2. CDR3 residues: CASGTSTWPNTGELFF. The CDR3 region has the DNA TGTGCCAGTGGGACTAGTACTTGGCCTAACACCGGGGAGCTGTTTTTT.